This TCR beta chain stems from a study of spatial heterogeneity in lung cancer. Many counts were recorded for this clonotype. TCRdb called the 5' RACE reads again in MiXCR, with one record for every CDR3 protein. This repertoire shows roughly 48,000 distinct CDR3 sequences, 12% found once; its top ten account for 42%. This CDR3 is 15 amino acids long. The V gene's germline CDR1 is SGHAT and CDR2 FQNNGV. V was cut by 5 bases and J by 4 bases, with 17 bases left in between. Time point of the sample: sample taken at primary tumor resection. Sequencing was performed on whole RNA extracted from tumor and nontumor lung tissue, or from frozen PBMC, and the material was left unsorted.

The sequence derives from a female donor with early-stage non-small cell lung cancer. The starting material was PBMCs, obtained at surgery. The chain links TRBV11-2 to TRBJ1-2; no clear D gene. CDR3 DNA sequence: TGTGCCAGCAGCCCCGGACGGAATTGGGGCTATGGCTACACCTTC. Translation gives CASSPGRNWGYGYTF.